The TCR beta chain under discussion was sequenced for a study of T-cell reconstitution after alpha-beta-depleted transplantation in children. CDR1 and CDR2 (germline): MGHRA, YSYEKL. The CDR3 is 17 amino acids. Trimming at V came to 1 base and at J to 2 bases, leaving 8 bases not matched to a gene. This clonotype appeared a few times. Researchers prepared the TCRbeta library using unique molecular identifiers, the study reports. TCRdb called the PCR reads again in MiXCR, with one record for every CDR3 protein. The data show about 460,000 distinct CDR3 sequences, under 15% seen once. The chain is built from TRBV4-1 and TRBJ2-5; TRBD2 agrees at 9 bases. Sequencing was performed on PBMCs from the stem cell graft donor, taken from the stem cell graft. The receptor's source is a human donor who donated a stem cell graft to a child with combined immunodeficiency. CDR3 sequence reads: CASSQVAGGPWQETQYF. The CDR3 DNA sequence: TGCGCCAGCAGCCAAGTTGCGGGGGGGCCATGGCAAGAGACCCAGTACTTC.